The rows below give T cell receptor beta chains drawn from one sample of a study of T cells in Graves' hyperthyroidism and ophthalmopathy. TCRdb re-analysed the multiplex PCR reads in MiXCR, keeping a single row per CDR3 protein. The data hold roughly 170,000 distinct CDR3 sequences, with more than 15% observed a single time. Specimen: blood. Receptors originate from a woman in her 50s with Graves' hyperthyroidism. The CDR3 runs from the conserved cysteine through the conserved F or W. D genes are given only for firm matches. Size is stated for part of the rows, as once, few or many counts, or as a class when the clone is expanded.

clone_size	v_call	j_call	d_call	cdr3_nt	cdr3_aa
-	TRBV7-6	TRBJ2-7	-	TGTGCCAGCAGCTTAGTGGCCGAATCCTACGAGCAGTACTTC	CASSLVAESYEQYF
many	TRBV7-2	TRBJ1-5	-	TGTGCCAGCAGCTTAGTGAAGATTAGCAATCAGCCCCAGCATTTT	CASSLVKISNQPQHF
few	TRBV6-5	TRBJ1-3	-	TGTGCCAGCAGTTACGGCCAAGGTGGAAACACCATATATTTT	CASSYGQGGNTIYF
many	TRBV24-1	TRBJ2-7	-	TGTGCCACCAGTGCTGGGGGCGACGAGCAGTACTTC	CATSAGGDEQYF
many	TRBV27	TRBJ2-7	-	TGTGCCAGTTATAATGGGGGCGAGCAGTACTTC	CASYNGGEQYF
few	TRBV19	TRBJ2-3	TRBD2	TGTGCCAGTAGTTCATCGAAGACTAGCGGTAGAGATACGCAGTATTTT	CASSSSKTSGRDTQYF
many	TRBV7-3	TRBJ1-1	-	TGTGCCAGCAGCTTAATGGGAAGGGGGGACACTGAAGCTTTCTTT	CASSLMGRGDTEAFF
many	TRBV19	TRBJ2-7	TRBD1	TGTGCCAGTAGTGTTTCCGGGACAGGGGGCCTATTCTCCTCCTACGAGCAGTACTTC	CASSVSGTGGLFSSYEQYF
few	TRBV7-8	TRBJ1-5	-	TGTGCCAGCAGCTTAAGTGAGTTGACAGCCTATAATCAGCTCCAGCATTTT	CASSLSELTAYNQLQHF
-	TRBV7-2	TRBJ1-1	-	TGTGCCAGCAGCTTAGACCCCACTGAAGCTTTCTTT	CASSLDPTEAFF
-	TRBV4-1	TRBJ1-3	-	TGCGCCAGCAGCCAAGTTATAATTAAGGGGTCTGGAAACACCATATATTTT	CASSQVIIKGSGNTIYF
many	TRBV11-2	TRBJ1-5	TRBD1	TGTGCCAGCAGCCCAGGAGGGACAGGGAATCAGCCCCAGCATTTT	CASSPGGTGNQPQHF
many	TRBV7-9	TRBJ2-7	-	TGTGCCAGCAGCTTAGACGTACTGGAGGAGCAGTACTTC	CASSLDVLEEQYF
many	TRBV15	TRBJ1-2	-	TGTGCCACCAGCAGAGACAGGGGCTCGGAGGGCTACACCTTC	CATSRDRGSEGYTF
many	TRBV2	TRBJ1-2	-	TGTGCCAGCAGTGACGGCAGTAACCGCTATGGCTACACCTTC	CASSDGSNRYGYTF
many	TRBV11-3	TRBJ1-3	TRBD1	TGTGCCAGCAGCCGTGGACAGGGTTACACCATATATTTT	CASSRGQGYTIYF
many	TRBV7-9	TRBJ2-3	TRBD1	TGTGCCAGCAGTAGGGGACAGTTGGAAACAGATACGCAGTATTTT	CASSRGQLETDTQYF
many	TRBV7-2	TRBJ1-2	-	TGTGCCAGCAGCTTAGCCAGCCAGGGGCTTAGAGGGGGCTACACCTTC	CASSLASQGLRGGYTF
-	TRBV5-1	TRBJ1-4	-	TGCGCCAGCAGCTTGTCGCAGGTTAATGAAAAACTGTTTTTT	CASSLSQVNEKLFF
many	TRBV5-1	TRBJ2-3	-	TGCGCCAGCAGCTTGGGCGACAGCACAGATACGCAGTATTTT	CASSLGDSTDTQYF
-	TRBV11-2	TRBJ2-1	-	TGTGCCAGCAGCTTAATAGGCTCCCTATCCTACAATGAGCAGTTCTTC	CASSLIGSLSYNEQFF
-	TRBV7-9	TRBJ2-1	TRBD2	TGTGCCAGCAGCGCGACCGTCCGTGGCGGGAGCTCCTTTTGGTACAATGAGCAGTTCTTC	CASSATVRGGSSFWYNEQFF
few	TRBV2	TRBJ2-3	TRBD2	TGTGCCAGCAACCCTAGCGGGGGGGCTCGAAATACGCAGTATTTT	CASNPSGGARNTQYF
few	TRBV9	TRBJ1-1	-	TGTGCCAGCAGTGGGTTAGGAGGGCACACTGAAGCTTTCTTT	CASSGLGGHTEAFF
-	TRBV7-9	TRBJ2-7	TRBD1	TGTGCCAGCAGCGAACCGGACAGGGAGGAGTACTTC	CASSEPDREEYF
many	TRBV2	TRBJ2-3	-	TGTGCCAGCAAAGACCACGATACGCAGTATTTT	CASKDHDTQYF
many	TRBV28	TRBJ1-1	-	TGTGCCAGCAGTTCCCTAAGAAAAGGGTATCACACTGAAGCTTTCTTT	CASSSLRKGYHTEAFF
many	TRBV20-1	TRBJ2-7	TRBD2	TGCAGTGCTAGAGGGGGACTAGCGGGGGGCTCCTACGAGCAGTACTTC	CSARGGLAGGSYEQYF
many	TRBV29-1	TRBJ1-5	-	TGCAGCGTTATGGGGGGTGGCAATCAGCCCCAGCATTTT	CSVMGGGNQPQHF
many	TRBV19	TRBJ2-3	-	TGTGCCAGTCAAGGACAAGCCCTAGATACGCAGTATTTT	CASQGQALDTQYF
many	TRBV27	TRBJ1-6	-	TGTGCCAGCAGTTCCACATCCTATAATTCACCCCTCCACTTT	CASSSTSYNSPLHF
many	TRBV5-5	TRBJ1-2	-	TGTGCCAGCAGCACAACTTTTAACTATGGCTACACCTTC	CASSTTFNYGYTF
many	TRBV2	TRBJ2-1	TRBD2	TGTGCCAGCAAAGGGCCCCTAGCGGGGGGTTGGAATGAGCAGTTCTTC	CASKGPLAGGWNEQFF
many	TRBV2	TRBJ2-7	TRBD1	TGTGCCAGCATAAGATGGACAGGGTCCTCCTACGAGCAGTACTTC	CASIRWTGSSYEQYF
many	TRBV19	TRBJ2-7	TRBD2	TGTGCCAGTAGAAGTTCTAGCGGAATCTCCTACGAGCAGTACTTC	CASRSSSGISYEQYF
many	TRBV7-2	TRBJ2-2	TRBD2	TGTGCCAGCAGACCCGGACTAGTCGACACCGGGGAGCTGTTTTTT	CASRPGLVDTGELFF
few	TRBV18	TRBJ1-4	-	TGTGCCAGCTCACCACAGGGACCGCCGAATGAAAAACTGTTTTTT	CASSPQGPPNEKLFF
many	TRBV18	TRBJ1-1	-	TGTGCCAGCTCACCACCCGCAGGGACTGAAGCTTTCTTT	CASSPPAGTEAFF
many	TRBV7-9	TRBJ2-7	-	TGTGCCAGCAGCTTAGATTACAGGGAGCGCTACGAGCAGTACTTC	CASSLDYRERYEQYF
-	TRBV10-1	TRBJ2-3	-	TGCGCCAGCAGTGAGCCAGGAAGGACAGATACGCAGTATTTT	CASSEPGRTDTQYF
many	TRBV28	TRBJ2-7	TRBD1	TGTGCCAGCAGTCCCGGGACAGGGGTTATCCGGGGGGACGAGCAGTACTTC	CASSPGTGVIRGDEQYF
many	TRBV5-1	TRBJ1-2	TRBD1	TGCGCCAGCAGCTTGGGGCAGGGGGCCGATGGCTACACCTTC	CASSLGQGADGYTF
-	TRBV10-1	TRBJ2-1	TRBD2	TGCGCCAGCAGTGTGGCGGGAGTGGGTTACAATGAGCAGTTCTTC	CASSVAGVGYNEQFF
many	TRBV12-3/TRBV12-4	TRBJ1-1	-	TGTGCCAGCAGTTTCGCGGACTACACTGAAGCTTTCTTT	CASSFADYTEAFF
many	TRBV19	TRBJ1-5	-	TGTGCCAGTAGTATAGTGCAGCCTAGCAATCAGCCCCAGCATTTT	CASSIVQPSNQPQHF
-	TRBV4-1	TRBJ2-1	-	TGCGCCAGCAGCCCCGATCCGGGGGGCCGTTCCAATGAGCAGTTCTTC	CASSPDPGGRSNEQFF
many	TRBV3-1	TRBJ2-3	-	TGTGCCAGCAGCCCTGTCCGGAGCACAGATACGCAGTATTTT	CASSPVRSTDTQYF
many	TRBV6-2/TRBV6-3	TRBJ1-5	-	TGTGCCAGCAGTTACTCGGTGGGGAGGGGCAATCAGCCCCAGCATTTT	CASSYSVGRGNQPQHF
many	TRBV7-3	TRBJ2-3	-	TGTGCCAGCAGCTTAGGCGGGATCCCCACAGATACGCAGTATTTT	CASSLGGIPTDTQYF
many	TRBV27	TRBJ1-2	TRBD1	TGTGCCAGCATCGGTGCGGGACAGGGGGACTATGGCTACACCTTC	CASIGAGQGDYGYTF